These 24 T cell receptor beta chains were sequenced from one sample in a study of beta chain features in type 1 diabetes. Their target antigens are unknown. Study conclusions and caveats: In every one of the four CD4+ subsets, TCRB CDR3s were moderately but significantly shorter in Type 1 diabetes patients.

Since all of the isolated RNA was reverse transcribed, expressed TCRB transcripts were what got sequenced. Clones were sequenced by immunoSEQ multiplex PCR, and TCRdb holds only the in-frame ones, with some missing. The sample records over 600,000 clones, around 11% being singletons. The material sequenced was naive CD4+ T cells from blood. The receptors shown here come from a man younger than 40 with type 1 diabetes.

V and J are TRBV10-1 and TRBJ2-2; 8 bases are a match to TRBD1. This CDR3 region has 15 residues. Trimming took 3 bases from V and 2 from J; bases not matched to a gene: 2. Germline CDR1 is WNHNN and CDR2 is SYGVQD (reference sequence). CDR3 loop: CASSDTGGNTGELFF. The DNA for the CDR3 is TGCGCCAGCAGTGACACAGGGGGTAACACCGGGGAGCTGTTTTTT.

This clone has a handful of counts. This chain connects TRBV29-1 to TRBJ1-2; no firm D call. The CDR3 length is 15 residues. Between the trimmed V and J ends, which lost 7 bases and 0 bases, there was a span of 18 bases. Germline V gene lookup returns CDR1 SQVTM and CDR2 ANQGSEA. The CDR3 loop reads CSASRAERANYGYTF. The CDR3 DNA reads as TGCAGCGCCAGCAGAGCTGAGAGAGCTAACTATGGCTACACCTTC.

This clone was counted a single time. The V and J genes are TRBV27 and TRBJ1-1, with 11 nucleotides matching TRBD1. Germline CDR1 and CDR2: MNHEY and SMNVEV (reference sequence). CDR3 size: 15 residues. The J segment lost 8 bases and the V segment lost 0 bases, leaving 5 bases of the junction unmatched. CDR3 in DNA: TGTGCCAGCAGTTTATCGGACAGGGGGCAGGGGGAAGCTTTCTTT. The encoded protein is CASSLSDRGQGEAFF.

The CDR3 spells CASSVTGQEEETQYF. The CDR3 DNA follows: TGTGCCAGCAGCGTGACGGGACAAGAGGAGGAGACCCAGTACTTC. The V call is TRBV9, the J call TRBJ2-5, with TRBD1 as a possible D gene (6 bases). The germline V and J ends were trimmed by 2 bases and 5 bases, with 16 bases remaining between them. Germline loops: CDR1 SGDLS, CDR2 YYNGEE. The CDR3 consists of 15 residues.

V and J are TRBV6-5 and TRBJ2-7; 10 nucleotides align to TRBD1. Looked up from germline, CDR1 is MNHEY and CDR2 is SVGAGI. The CDR3 sequence is 15 residues long. After removal of 8 bases from V and 2 bases from J, the junction contained 9 bases not matched to a gene. DNA for the CDR3: TGTGCCAGCGGACCCTCCGGGACAGGGGCCTACGAGCAGTACTTC. Translated: CASGPSGTGAYEQYF.

This clone was counted a few times. V is TRBV19 and J is TRBJ1-2; 8 bases are shared with TRBD1. The CDR3 has 15 amino acids. The V segment lost 3 bases and the J segment 4 bases; nucleotides outside the gene matches: 7. Germline loops: CDR1 LNHDA, CDR2 SQIVND (reference sequence). The CDR3 DNA follows: TGTGCCAGTAGTATGGGGGGACAGGCGATCTATGGCTACACCTTC. It specifies CASSMGGQAIYGYTF.

This clone was recorded a few times. The rearrangement joins TRBV29-1 to TRBJ2-3; D may be TRBD1 (6 bases). CDR1 and CDR2 (germline): SQVTM, ANQGSEA. CDR3 length: 14 residues. V lost 6 bases and J lost 2, with 15 bases in between. Written as DNA, the CDR3 is TGCAGCGTGAGGGGGAACTCCCTCACAGATACGCAGTATTTT. Protein sequence: CSVRGNSLTDTQYF.

This clone was observed a handful of times. The chain joins TRBV7-6 to TRBJ1-5; D remains ambiguous. The CDR3 extends over 13 amino acids. Germline V CDR1 and CDR2: SGHVS, FNYEAQ. V was pared by 2 bases and J by 5 bases, with 7 bases between. The CDR3, as DNA: TGTGCCAGCAGCTTAAGGCCTGATCAGCCCCAGCATTTT. Protein product: CASSLRPDQPQHF.

This clone turned up a few times. This chain joins TRBV19 and TRBJ1-5, with D uncertain. V gave up 10 bases and J gave up 4 bases, with 11 bases separating them. There are 12 residues in the CDR3. Germline assignment: CDR1 LNHDA and CDR2 SQIVND (reference sequence). In DNA, the CDR3 is TGTGCCACCTCCCCAGTAAATCAGCCCCAGCATTTT. As protein: CATSPVNQPQHF.

Only a few counts were recorded for this clone. This chain links TRBV5-6 with TRBJ1-1; no reliable D call. In germline, CDR1 is SGHDT, CDR2 YYEEEE. V lost 0 bases, J lost 0 bases, and 12 bases lay in between. This CDR3 is 16 amino acids long. The CDR3 here is CASSLAKGHLNTEAFF. CDR3 coding DNA: TGTGCCAGCAGCTTGGCCAAGGGCCATTTGAACACTGAAGCTTTCTTT.

This clone came up a few times. This sequence joins TRBV7-9 and TRBJ1-5, with TRBD1 matching 7 bases. The CDR3 has 13 residues. CDR1 and CDR2 from the germline V gene are SEHNR and FQNEAQ (reference sequence). Trimming cost V 6 bases and J 8 bases; bases outside gene matches: 7. The CDR3 spells CASSLTGAEPQHF. CDR3 DNA sequence: TGTGCCAGCAGTCTTACAGGGGCCGAGCCCCAGCATTTT. The full variable domain, completed using reference TRBV7-9 and TRBJ1-5, is DTGVSQNPRHKITKRGQNVTFRCDPISEHNRLYWYRQTLGQGPEFLTYFQNEAQLEKSRLLSDRFSAERPKGSFSTLEIQRTEQGDSAMYLCASSLTGAEPQHFGDGTRLSIL.

The chain is built from TRBV19 and TRBJ1-4; D not resolved. The CDR3 length is 13 residues. V lost 8 bases and J lost 3, with 10 bases in between. Per germline, CDR1 LNHDA and CDR2 SQIVND (reference sequence). The CDR3 DNA sequence: TGTGCCAGTCAGGCGCGGGCTAATGAAAAACTGTTTTTT. Translating it yields CASQARANEKLFF.

The CDR3 DNA follows: TGTGCCTCCGAGGAGGTGGGGTATGGCTACACCTTC. Translated, it gives CASEEVGYGYTF. The V and J genes are TRBV18 and TRBJ1-2; unclear D gene. The CDR3 spans 12 residues. Germline CDR1 is KGHSH and CDR2 is LQKENI. The V gene lost 11 bases and the J gene lost 5 bases, with 15 bases spanning the gap.

This chain joins TRBV9 and TRBJ2-5; weak D call: TRBD2 (6 bases). This CDR3 spans 14 amino acids. Deletions cut 6 bases from V and 2 bases from J, with 14 bases between. Germline loops: CDR1 SGDLS, CDR2 YYNGEE. CDR3 bases: TGTGCCAGCAACCGACTAGACTATCAAGAGACCCAGTACTTC. Its protein product is CASNRLDYQETQYF. The full variable domain, completed using reference TRBV9 and TRBJ2-5, is DSGVTQTPKHLITATGQRVTLRCSPRSGDLSVYWYQQSLDQGLQFLIQYYNGEERAKGNILERFSAQQFPDLHSELNLSSLELGDSALYFCASNRLDYQETQYFGPGTRLLVL.

This clone was picked up a small number of times. This CDR3 is also generated by other DNA sequences in the sample. The chain uses TRBV7-9 and TRBJ2-7, with 8 bases that match TRBD1. J was trimmed by 6 bases and V by 2 bases; bases with no gene match: 3. Germline CDR1 is SEHNR and CDR2 is FQNEAQ (reference sequence). There are 13 residues in the CDR3. The CDR3 nucleotides are TGTGCCAGCAGCTTAAGCGGACAGGGCGAGCAGTACTTC. It encodes CASSLSGQGEQYF.

This chain uses TRBV30 with TRBJ2-7; D gene uncertain. This CDR3 is 12 amino acids long. V lost 2 bases and J lost 7, with 12 bases in between. Germline V CDR1 and CDR2: GTSNPN, SVGIG (reference sequence). DNA of the CDR3: TGTGCCTGGAGTTCTACCGGTGTGGAGCAGTACTTC. Its protein is CAWSSTGVEQYF.

The CDR3 nucleotides read TGTGCCAGCAGCTTGGCCCGATCGGAAACTCATACATCGTCCTCGCATACGCAGTATTTT. It yields the protein CASSLARSETHTSSSHTQYF. The V and J genes are TRBV5-8 and TRBJ2-3; D call uncertain. Looked up from germline, CDR1 is SGHTS and CDR2 is YDEGEE. This CDR3 comprises 20 residues. V lost 0 bases, J lost 7 bases, and 30 bases lay in between.

The table lists this clone with a few counts. This chain joins TRBV7-3 and TRBJ2-1; TRBD2 matches 7 bases. J was trimmed by 0 bases and V by 5 bases; bases with no gene match: 7. The CDR3 contains 16 residues. Germline lookup yields CDR1 SGHTA and CDR2 FQGTGA. CDR3 protein: CASSITGGSSYNEQFF. The DNA of the CDR3 is TGTGCCAGCAGCATCACCGGGGGGAGCTCCTACAATGAGCAGTTCTTC.

This chain joins TRBV27 and TRBJ2-6; D not certain. Germline V CDR1 and CDR2: MNHEY, SMNVEV (reference sequence). V lost 7 bases and J 2 bases, leaving 12 bases between the germline ends. CDR3 size: 15 residues. The CDR3 loop reads CASMSSGAGANVLTF. CDR3 sequence (DNA): TGTGCCAGCATGAGCTCGGGCGCTGGGGCCAACGTCCTGACTTTC.

The V and J genes are TRBV10-3 and TRBJ1-3; D unclear. The V gene lost 4 bases and the J gene lost 1 base, with 14 bases spanning the gap. Per the germline V gene, CDR1 is ENHRY and CDR2 is SYGVKD. This CDR3 region has 16 residues. DNA for the CDR3: TGTGCCATCAGTGTCGGAGGGATTCCGTCTGGAAACACCATATATTTT. Its translation: CAISVGGIPSGNTIYF.

This clone was seen a handful of times. This chain joins TRBV2 and TRBJ1-2; 7 bases line up with TRBD1. This CDR3 contains 13 residues. Losses at the gene ends were 8 bases for V and 3 bases for J; bases not matched to a gene: 6. Germline V gene sequence: CDR1 SNHLY, CDR2 FYNNEI. The CDR3 DNA reads as TGTGCCAGCGGACCGGGACAGTACTATGGCTACACCTTC. Protein: CASGPGQYYGYTF.

The chain is built from TRBV7-3 and TRBJ2-7; TRBD1 is a possible D gene (6 bases). Trimming removed 1 base from V and 5 bases from J, with 12 bases in between. Germline V gene sequence: CDR1 SGHTA, CDR2 FQGTGA. CDR3 length: 14 residues. CDR3 sequence: CASSLMGAKDEQYF. CDR3 DNA sequence: TGTGCCAGCAGCTTAATGGGGGCGAAAGACGAGCAGTACTTC.

There are a few counts of this clone. The chain is built from TRBV27 and TRBJ2-1; D is possibly TRBD2 (5 bases). V lost 7 bases to trimming and J lost 7 bases, with 14 bases between them. Germline CDR1 is MNHEY and CDR2 is SMNVEV (reference sequence). This CDR3 region has 13 residues. CDR3 sequence: CASTYRGFNEQFF. The CDR3 DNA follows: TGTGCCAGCACTTATCGGGGTTTTAATGAGCAGTTCTTC.

The chain has TRBV28 and TRBJ1-2; 9 positions match TRBD1. The CDR3 is 12 residues long. J gave up 5 bases and V 6 bases, and 1 base lay outside the gene matches. From germline, CDR1 is MDHEN and CDR2 SYDVKM. The CDR3 DNA reads TGTGCCAGCAGCGGACAGGGGTATGGCTACACCTTC. Translation: CASSGQGYGYTF.